This T cell receptor (beta chain) was obtained from a study of post-analysis software for immune sequencing data. Across the whole study: Relapsing-remitting, secondary progressive and progressive-relapsing forms made up the multiple sclerosis disease courses. Study-level points and caveats: TRBV segments more frequent in patients than in controls numbered roughly 5 and included TRBV5-6, TRBV5-1 and TRBV20-1. Strong co-clustering by F measure was evident for samples that had been prepared in the same batch. Significantly lower normalized Chao1 diversity was found in patients with multiple sclerosis relative to controls.

Built from TCR beta cDNA, the libraries had unique molecular identifiers in them. T cells numbering about 0.85 to 10 million gave rise to around 460,000 cDNA molecules. TCRdb re-called the PCR reads with MiXCR, one entry per CDR3 protein. This table has roughly 410,000 distinct CDR3 sequences, roughly 30% appearing once. For this clonotype: Its matching antigen is unknown.

Germline CDR1 is SEHNR and CDR2 is FQNEAQ (reference sequence). Trimming removed 5 bases at V and 8 bases at J, with 15 bases between. This CDR3 is 13 amino acids long. This TCR came from a girl aged 5-17 years with multiple sclerosis. Sequenced: blood. The V and J genes are TRBV7-9 and TRBJ1-1; unclear D gene. DNA of the CDR3: TGTGCCAGCAGCCCCAGCCGAGGGCTGGAAGCTTTCTTT. It yields the protein CASSPSRGLEAFF.